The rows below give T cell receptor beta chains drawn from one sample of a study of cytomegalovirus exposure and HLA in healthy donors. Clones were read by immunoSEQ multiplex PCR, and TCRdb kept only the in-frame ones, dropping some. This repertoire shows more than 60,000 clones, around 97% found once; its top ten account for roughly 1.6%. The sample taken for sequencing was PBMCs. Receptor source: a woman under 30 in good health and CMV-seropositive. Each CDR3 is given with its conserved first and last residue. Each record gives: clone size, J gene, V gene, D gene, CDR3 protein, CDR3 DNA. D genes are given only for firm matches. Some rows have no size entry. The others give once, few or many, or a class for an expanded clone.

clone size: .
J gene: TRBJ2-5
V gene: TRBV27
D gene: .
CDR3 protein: CASSLLGLLGSRETQYF
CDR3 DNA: TGTGCCAGCAGTTTATTGGGCCTACTTGGGAGTCGAGAGACCCAGTACTTC

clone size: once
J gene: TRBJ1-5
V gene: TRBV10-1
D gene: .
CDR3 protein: CASSRQESKANQPQHF
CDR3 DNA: TGCGCCAGCAGTCGACAGGAATCCAAAGCTAATCAGCCCCAGCATTTT

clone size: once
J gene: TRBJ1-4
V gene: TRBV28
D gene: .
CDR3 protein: CASNTRQLTWNEKLFF
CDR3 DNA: TGTGCCAGCAATACCCGACAGCTAACTTGGAATGAAAAACTGTTTTTT

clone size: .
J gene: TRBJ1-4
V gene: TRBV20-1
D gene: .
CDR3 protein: CSARSDGGSSF
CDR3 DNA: TGCAGTGCTAGAAGCGACGGGGGGAGCTCTTTT

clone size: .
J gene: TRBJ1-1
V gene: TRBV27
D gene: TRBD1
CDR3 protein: CASSPGQGGTEAFF
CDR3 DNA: TGTGCCAGCAGTCCGGGACAGGGGGGCACTGAAGCTTTCTTT

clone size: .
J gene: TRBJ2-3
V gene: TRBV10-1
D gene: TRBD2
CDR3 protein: CASSPSGRVPDTQYF
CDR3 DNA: TGCGCCAGCAGTCCCAGCGGGAGGGTCCCAGATACGCAGTATTTT

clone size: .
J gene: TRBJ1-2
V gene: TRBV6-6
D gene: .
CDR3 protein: CASTGVGSYTF
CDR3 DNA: TGTGCCAGCACCGGAGTGGGTAGCTACACCTTC

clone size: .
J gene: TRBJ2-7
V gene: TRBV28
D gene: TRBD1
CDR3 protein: CASSNIQQGRREQYF
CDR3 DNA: TGTGCCAGCAGCAACATACAACAGGGGCGCAGGGAGCAGTACTTC

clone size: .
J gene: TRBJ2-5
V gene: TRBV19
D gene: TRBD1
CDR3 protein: CASSSTQGTETQYF
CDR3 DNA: TGTGCCAGTAGTTCCACACAGGGGACAGAGACCCAGTACTTC

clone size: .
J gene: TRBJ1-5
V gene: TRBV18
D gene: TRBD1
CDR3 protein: CASSPKMGQGLEAQHF
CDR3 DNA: TGTGCCAGCTCACCTAAAATGGGACAGGGACTTGAAGCCCAGCATTTT

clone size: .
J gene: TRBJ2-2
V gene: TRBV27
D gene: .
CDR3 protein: CASSFLQGGGELFF
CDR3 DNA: TGTGCCAGCAGTTTCCTGCAGGGAGGCGGGGAGCTGTTTTTT

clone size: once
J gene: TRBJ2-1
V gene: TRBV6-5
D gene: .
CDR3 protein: CASSFRLTGEVYEQFF
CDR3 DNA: TGTGCCAGCAGTTTCCGGCTAACGGGAGAGGTCTATGAGCAGTTCTTC

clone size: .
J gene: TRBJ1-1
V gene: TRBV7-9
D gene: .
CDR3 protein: CASSLERGNTEAFF
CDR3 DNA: TGTGCCAGCAGCTTAGAGCGGGGGAACACTGAAGCTTTCTTT

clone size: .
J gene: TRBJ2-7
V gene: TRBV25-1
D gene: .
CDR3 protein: CASSDEKGGAGEQYF
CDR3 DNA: TGTGCCAGCAGTGACGAAAAGGGGGGGGCCGGCGAGCAGTACTTC

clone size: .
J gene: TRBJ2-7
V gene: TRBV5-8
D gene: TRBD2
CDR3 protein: CASSSLSGSTYEQYF
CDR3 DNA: TGTGCCAGCAGCTCCCTGAGCGGGAGTACCTACGAGCAGTACTTC

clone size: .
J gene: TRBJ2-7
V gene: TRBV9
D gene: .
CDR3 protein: CASSVEAGHTYEQYF
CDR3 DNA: TGTGCCAGCAGCGTAGAGGCGGGCCACACCTACGAGCAGTACTTC

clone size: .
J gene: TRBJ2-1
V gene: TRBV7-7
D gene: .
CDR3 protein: CASSPGVVTGYNEQFF
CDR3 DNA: TGTGCTAGCAGCCCGGGGGTCGTGACCGGGTACAATGAGCAGTTCTTC

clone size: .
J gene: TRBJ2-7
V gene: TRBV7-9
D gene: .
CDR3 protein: CASSISGNDEQYF
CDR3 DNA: TGTGCCAGCAGCATCTCCGGGAACGACGAGCAGTACTTC

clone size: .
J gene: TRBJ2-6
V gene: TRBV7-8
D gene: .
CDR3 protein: CASSLRGRNSGANVLTF
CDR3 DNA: TGTGCCAGCAGCTTAAGGGGCAGGAACTCTGGGGCCAACGTCCTGACTTTC

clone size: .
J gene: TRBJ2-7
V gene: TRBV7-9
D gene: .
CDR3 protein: CASSPPGLRSYEQYF
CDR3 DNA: TGTGCCAGCAGCCCGCCGGGACTCAGGTCCTACGAGCAGTACTTC

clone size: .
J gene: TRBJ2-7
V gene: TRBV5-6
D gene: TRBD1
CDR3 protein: CASSLWIGQAITYEQYF
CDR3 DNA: TGTGCCAGCAGCTTGTGGATCGGACAGGCCATTACCTACGAGCAGTACTTC

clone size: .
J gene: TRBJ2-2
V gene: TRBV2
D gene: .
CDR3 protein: CASMSSSNTGELFF
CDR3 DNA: TGTGCCAGCATGTCTAGCTCAAACACCGGGGAGCTGTTTTTT

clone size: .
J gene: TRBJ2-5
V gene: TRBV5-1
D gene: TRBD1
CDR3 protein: CASSFTGGETQYF
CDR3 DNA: TGCGCCAGCAGCTTCACAGGGGGAGAGACCCAGTACTTC

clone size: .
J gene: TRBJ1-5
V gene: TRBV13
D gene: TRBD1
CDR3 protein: CASSLGLTGGQPQHF
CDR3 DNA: TGTGCCAGCAGCTTGGGACTAACAGGGGGCCAGCCCCAGCATTTT

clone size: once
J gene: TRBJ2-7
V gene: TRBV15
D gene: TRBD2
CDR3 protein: CATSRAGGREQYF
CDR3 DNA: TGTGCCACCAGCAGAGCGGGGGGAAGGGAGCAGTACTTC

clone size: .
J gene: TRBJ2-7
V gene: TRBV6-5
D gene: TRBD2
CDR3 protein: CASSWTSGSSYEQYF
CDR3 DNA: TGTGCCAGCAGCTGGACTAGCGGGAGCTCCTACGAGCAGTACTTC

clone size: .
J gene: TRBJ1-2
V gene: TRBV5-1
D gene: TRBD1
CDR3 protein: CASSAGTGDGYTF
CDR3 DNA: TGCGCCAGCAGCGCTGGGACAGGAGATGGCTACACCTTC

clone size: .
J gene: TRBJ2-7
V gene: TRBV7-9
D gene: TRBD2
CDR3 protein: CAWGLAGYEQYF
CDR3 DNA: TGTGCCTGGGGACTAGCGGGCTACGAGCAGTACTTC

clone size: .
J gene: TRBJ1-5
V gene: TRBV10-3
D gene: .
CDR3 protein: CAISEAGGLSQPQHF
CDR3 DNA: TGTGCCATCAGTGAGGCCGGGGGGCTGTCTCAGCCCCAGCATTTT